A single TCR beta chain is shown here with its context. Its antigen remains unknown. The data are from a study of OX40 agonist ivuxolimab in advanced cancers. Study-level results: CD4+ and CD8+ blood T cells expanded clonally by week 6 at 0.1 to 3.0 mg/kg.

The data were produced by immunoSEQ multiplex PCR, yet TCRdb's version contains in-frame clones alone and is incomplete. This table has tens of thousands of clones, over 75% appearing once. The sample in question was CD4+ or CD8+ T cells sorted from blood, obtained in a trial of the OX40 agonist ivuxolimab. This receptor was taken from an adult with an advanced solid tumor such as melanoma, head and neck, liver or kidney cancer.

The CDR3 protein is CASSPGLTLAGEQYF. The CDR3, as DNA: TGTGCCAGCTCACCCGGACTGACCTTGGCAGGCGAGCAGTACTTC. The rearrangement uses TRBV18 and TRBJ2-5; D perhaps matches TRBD2 (5 bases). TRBJ2-7 matches the DNA end more closely, so the J call is doubtful. Looked up from germline, CDR1 is KGHSH and CDR2 is LQKENI. The CDR3 sequence is 15 residues long.